This TCR beta chain comes out of a study of post-analysis software for immune sequencing data. Study-level information: Included courses were relapsing-remitting and secondary progressive multiple sclerosis; progressive-relapsing multiple sclerosis was also included.

V was clipped by 2 bases and J by 5 bases, with 14 bases between them. The CDR3 is made up of 15 amino acids. CDR1 and CDR2 (germline): SGHRS, YFSETQ. Libraries were made from TCR beta cDNA, and they carried unique molecular identifiers. T cells, roughly 0.9 to 11 million of them, yielded some 500,000 cDNA molecules. Via MiXCR, TCRdb re-called the PCR reads, giving one row per CDR3 protein. The repertoire holds some 700,000 distinct CDR3 sequences, with roughly three fifths as singletons. As to this clonotype: As yet, its antigen is unknown.

Findings and limits, study-wide: In multiple sclerosis, normalized Chao1 diversity was significantly below that of controls. TRBV segments more frequent in patients than in controls numbered roughly 5 and included TRBV5-6, TRBV5-1 and TRBV20-1.

Material: blood. The receptor was derived from a girl aged 2-10 years with multiple sclerosis. The rearrangement links TRBV5-1 to TRBJ2-1, with no clear D. This CDR3 is CASSLFRTNDNEQFF. The CDR3 DNA follows: TGCGCCAGCAGCTTATTCAGGACCAACGACAATGAGCAGTTCTTC.